The 24 T cell receptor beta chains below come from one sample, sequenced in a study of blood T cell repertoires in COVID-19. The table came from immunoSEQ multiplex PCR; TCRdb's copy has only in-frame clones and leaves some out. The table records some 190,000 clones, around four fifths of them present only once. The source material was peripheral blood. Source of these receptors: a human donor in a cohort sampled during active COVID-19.

This chain links TRBV6-5 with TRBJ1-5; D is uncertain. V shed 6 bases and J shed 5 bases, with 11 bases lying between them. The CDR3 spans 13 residues. Germline CDR1 reads MNHEY; CDR2 reads SVGAGI. The CDR3: CASRWQADQPQHF. The CDR3 DNA is TGTGCCAGCAGGTGGCAGGCCGATCAGCCCCAGCATTTT.

CDR3 coding DNA: TGCAGCGTTGGGGACTATTACAATGAGCAGTTCTTC. Protein: CSVGDYYNEQFF. The chain combines TRBV29-1 with TRBJ2-1; 7 nucleotides agree with TRBD2. Germline CDR1 and CDR2: SQVTM and ANQGSEA. The CDR3 extends over 12 amino acids. V was clipped by 4 bases and J by 4 bases; unmatched bases: 1.

V is TRBV6-5 and J is TRBJ1-1; possibly TRBD1 for D (5 bases). Trimming pared 4 bases from V and 10 bases from J, leaving 22 bases between. The CDR3 runs to 15 residues. The germline V gene encodes CDR1 MNHEY and CDR2 SVGAGI. The CDR3 spells CASSSEGRIPYGAFF. DNA of the CDR3: TGTGCCAGCAGTTCGGAGGGGCGAATACCATATGGAGCTTTCTTT.

CDR3 protein: CASSSEGTNEQFF. CDR3 DNA: TGCGCCAGCAGCTCAGAAGGGACAAATGAGCAGTTCTTC. The chain carries TRBV5-1 and TRBJ2-1; D possibly corresponds to TRBD1 (6 bases). Germline CDR1 is SGHRS and CDR2 is YFSETQ. Deletions cut 3 bases from V and 7 bases from J, with 11 bases between. The CDR3 sequence is 13 residues long.

The table lists this clone with a few counts. The chain couples TRBV5-6 to TRBJ2-6; D unresolved. The CDR3 consists of 13 residues. Trimming left V 0 bases short and J 8 bases short, with 6 bases between. Germline V CDR1 and CDR2: SGHDT, YYEEEE. The chain's CDR3 is CASSLAPSNVLTF. The CDR3 DNA follows: TGTGCCAGCAGCTTGGCCCCGTCCAACGTCCTGACTTTC.

The chain combines TRBV5-1 with TRBJ1-3; no reliable D call. Between the trimmed V and J ends, which lost 4 bases and 1 base, there was a span of 9 bases. The CDR3 sequence is 14 residues long. Per germline, CDR1 SGHRS and CDR2 YFSETQ. As DNA, the CDR3 is TGCGCCAGCAGCCCGGGAGGGTCTGGAAACACCATATATTTT. Translated, it gives CASSPGGSGNTIYF.

This clone was detected a few times. The DNA of the CDR3 is TGTGCCAGCAGCTTAGAACAGGGGGCGCGCAATGAGCAGTTCTTC. This codes for CASSLEQGARNEQFF. The rearrangement uses TRBV7-9 and TRBJ2-1; 9 bases map to TRBD1. The CDR3 totals 15 residues. CDR1 SEHNR and CDR2 FQNEAQ come from the germline V gene (reference sequence). The junction had 4 bases not matched to a gene; V was cut back by 1 base and J by 6 bases.

In this sample, this clone turned up once. V gene TRBV7-2 combines with J gene TRBJ2-3; D uncertain. V gave up 5 bases and J gave up 1 base, with 13 bases separating them. Per the germline V gene, CDR1 is SGHTA and CDR2 is FQGNSA. CDR3 length equals 15 residues. The CDR3 bases are TGTGCCAGCAGCCCCCGACGGGTCGGCACAGATACGCAGTATTTT. This translates into CASSPRRVGTDTQYF.

The J gene is TRBJ2-3, the V gene TRBV5-5; 8 bases are a match to TRBD1. Trimming took 6 bases from V and 3 from J; bases not matched to a gene: 9. The CDR3 consists of 15 residues. Germline lookup yields CDR1 SGHKS and CDR2 YYEKEE (reference sequence). CDR3 in amino acids: CASKIDRGVTDTQYF. The DNA for the CDR3 is TGTGCCAGCAAAATAGACAGGGGTGTGACAGATACGCAGTATTTT. The full variable domain, rest sourced from reference TRBV5-5 and TRBJ2-3, is DAGVTQSPTHLIKTRGQQVTLRCSPISGHKSVSWYQQVLGQGPQFIFQYYEKEERGRGNFPDRFSARQFPNYSSELNVNALLLGDSALYLCASKIDRGVTDTQYFGPGTRLTVL.

This chain connects TRBV2 to TRBJ2-2; 10 positions match TRBD2. The V and J ends lost 7 bases and 5 bases, in that order; junction bases with no gene match: 7. Germline CDR1 is SNHLY and CDR2 is FYNNEI. This CDR3 region has 15 residues. The CDR3 loop is CASNLAGGSTGELFF. The CDR3 DNA reads as TGTGCCAGCAACTTAGCGGGAGGAAGTACCGGGGAGCTGTTTTTT.

The chain links TRBV10-3 to TRBJ2-1, with 13 bases matching TRBD2. CDR1 and CDR2 (germline): ENHRY, SYGVKD. J lost 9 bases, V lost 6 bases, and 8 bases had no gene match. This CDR3 comprises 15 residues. The CDR3 nucleotides read TGTGCCATCAGCGAGGGGACTAGCGGGGTTGGTGAGCAGTTCTTC. Its translation is CAISEGTSGVGEQFF.

V usage is TRBV30 and J usage is TRBJ2-1, with TRBD2 matching 10 bases. Trimming at V came to 7 bases and at J to 6 bases, leaving 12 bases not matched to a gene. Germline CDR1 and CDR2: GTSNPN and SVGIG (reference sequence). CDR3 length: 15 amino acids. The CDR3 reads CASEPGTSVLNEQFF. CDR3 bases: TGTGCCTCCGAACCCGGGACTAGCGTACTCAATGAGCAGTTCTTC.

The chain couples TRBV5-1 to TRBJ1-2, with TRBD1 identical over 7 bases. The J segment lost 2 bases and the V segment lost 3 bases, leaving 7 bases of the junction unmatched. CDR3 length: 15 residues. Germline V gives CDR1 SGHRS, CDR2 YFSETQ. In DNA, the CDR3 is TGCGCCAGCAGCTATTCAGGGGGTAACAACTATGGCTACACCTTC. Residues: CASSYSGGNNYGYTF.

This rearrangement joins TRBV7-3 to TRBJ2-7; possibly TRBD2 for D (6 bases). Germline V gene sequence: CDR1 SGHTA, CDR2 FQGTGA. Trimming took off 10 bases at V and 7 bases at J, with 17 bases between the two ends. CDR3 length equals 12 residues. Here the CDR3 reads CATDGSKTEQYV. CDR3 DNA sequence: TGTGCCACCGACGGGAGTAAAACAGAGCAGTACGTC.

Concerning this clone: At one end the junction does not follow the germline gene, possibly because of a read error. This chain uses TRBV28 with TRBJ1-4; D ambiguous. Per the germline V gene, CDR1 is MDHEN and CDR2 is SYDVKM. The CDR3 has 18 residues. CDR3 protein: CASSLYGRGVGTNEKLFF. The CDR3 nucleotides are TGTGCCAGCAGCTTATACGGACGCGGGGTTGGCACTAATGAAAAACTGTTTTTT.

The DNA of the CDR3 is TGTGCCAGCAGCTCGATGGGGACTAGCGTCGGCGAGCAGTACTTC. This sequence encodes CASSSMGTSVGEQYF. This chain connects TRBV6-6 to TRBJ2-7; 10 bases fit TRBD2. This CDR3 has 15 residues. Trimming cost V 6 bases and J 6 bases; bases outside gene matches: 11. The germline V gene has CDR1 MNHNY and CDR2 SVGAGI (reference sequence).

This chain joins TRBV3-1 (or the pseudogene TRBV3-2) and TRBJ1-1, with D possibly being TRBD1 (6 bases). Germline values: CDR1 LGHDT, CDR2 YNNKEL (reference sequence). This CDR3 is 16 amino acids long. V lost 4 bases and J lost 1, with 16 bases in between. The CDR3 DNA is TGTGCCAGCAGCCCTAGTTGGGGGCCGGGGAACACTGAAGCTTTCTTT. It specifies CASSPSWGPGNTEAFF.

The chain couples TRBV11-3 to TRBJ1-1, with a tentative D call TRBD1 (5 bases). The CDR3 sequence is 13 residues long. V dropped 4 bases and J dropped 1 base, with 7 bases sitting between them. Germline CDR1 SGHNT, CDR2 YENEEA. CDR3 in DNA: TGTGCCAGCAGCTCCGGACAGAACACTGAAGCTTTCTTT. Its translation: CASSSGQNTEAFF. Full variable domain (remainder filled in from reference TRBV11-3 and TRBJ1-1): EAGVVQSPRYKIIEKKQPVAFWCNPISGHNTLYWYLQNLGQGPELLIRYENEEAVDDSQLPKDRFSAERLKGVDSTLKIQPAELGDSAVYLCASSSGQNTEAFFGQGTRLTVV.

The rearrangement uses TRBV27 and TRBJ1-6, with unresolved D. Per the germline V gene, CDR1 is MNHEY and CDR2 is SMNVEV (reference sequence). The CDR3 totals 16 residues. Trimming pared 5 bases from V and 9 bases from J, leaving 20 bases between. The CDR3 region has the DNA TGTGCCAGCAGTCCATCCTCGTGGGTAGGCGGTTCACCCCTCCACTTT. Amino acids: CASSPSSWVGGSPLHF.

The rearrangement links TRBV29-1 to TRBJ1-2; 7 bases match TRBD1. Unmatched junction bases numbered 7, after V lost 8 bases and J lost 4 bases. The length of the CDR3 is 12 residues. The germline CDR1 and CDR2 sequences are SQVTM and ANQGSEA. The CDR3 DNA follows: TGCAGCTTCGGACAGGATGTCTATGGCTACACCTTC. Its protein is CSFGQDVYGYTF.

The chain has TRBV5-1 and TRBJ1-1, with TRBD1 as a possible D gene (5 bases). V was cut by 4 bases and J by 6 bases, with 13 bases left in between. The length of the CDR3 is 13 residues. Germline V gives CDR1 SGHRS, CDR2 YFSETQ. In nucleotides, the CDR3 is TGCGCCAGCAGCACCTCTGGGGGGTCTGAAGCTTTCTTT. Its protein product is CASSTSGGSEAFF.

J is TRBJ2-1 and V is TRBV3-1 (or the pseudogene TRBV3-2); 7 positions match TRBD2. The CDR3 runs 13 residues. Germline V gene sequence: CDR1 LGHDT, CDR2 YNNKEL (reference sequence). V lost 4 bases to trimming and J lost 8 bases; unmatched junction nucleotides: 5. The DNA of the CDR3 is TGTGCCAGCAGCCGAAGACTAGCCCATGAGCAGTTCTTC. Its protein is CASSRRLAHEQFF.

CDR3 nucleotides: TGCGCCAGCAGTGCCGGGACAGGGCGAACTGAGCAGTTCTTC. This sequence encodes CASSAGTGRTEQFF. This chain uses TRBV10-1 with TRBJ2-1; 9 nucleotides agree with TRBD1. CDR1 is WNHNN and CDR2 is SYGVQD in the germline V gene (reference sequence). The CDR3 runs to 14 residues. Trimming removed 4 bases from V and 9 bases from J; junction bases left unmatched: 7.

This chain uses TRBV9 with TRBJ2-7, with D maybe TRBD1 (5 bases). CDR3 length: 15 residues. Trimming cost V 0 bases and J 2 bases, with 12 bases left between them. Germline values: CDR1 SGDLS, CDR2 YYNGEE. The CDR3 nucleotides read TGTGCCAGCAGCGTAGCAACAGGTTATGCCTACGAGCAGTACTTC. Its protein is CASSVATGYAYEQYF.